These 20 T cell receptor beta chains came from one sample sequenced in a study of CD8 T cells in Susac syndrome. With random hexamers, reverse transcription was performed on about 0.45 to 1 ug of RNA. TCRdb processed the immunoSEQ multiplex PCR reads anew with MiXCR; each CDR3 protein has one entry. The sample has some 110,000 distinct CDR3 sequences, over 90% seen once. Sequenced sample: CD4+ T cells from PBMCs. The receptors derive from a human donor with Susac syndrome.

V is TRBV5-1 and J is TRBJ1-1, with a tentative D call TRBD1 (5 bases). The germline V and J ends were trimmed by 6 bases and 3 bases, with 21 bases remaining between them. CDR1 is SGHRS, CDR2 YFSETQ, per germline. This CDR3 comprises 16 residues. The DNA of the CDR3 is TGCGCCAGCAACCGGGTGGGGACGAGGGGCTACACTGAAGCTTTCTTT. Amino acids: CASNRVGTRGYTEAFF.

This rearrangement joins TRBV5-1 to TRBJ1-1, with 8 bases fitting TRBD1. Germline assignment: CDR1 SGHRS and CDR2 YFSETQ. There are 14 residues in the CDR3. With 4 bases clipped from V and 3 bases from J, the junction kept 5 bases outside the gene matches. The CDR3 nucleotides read TGCGCCAGCAGCCCAGGGGGCATCGACACTGAAGCTTTCTTT. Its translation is CASSPGGIDTEAFF.

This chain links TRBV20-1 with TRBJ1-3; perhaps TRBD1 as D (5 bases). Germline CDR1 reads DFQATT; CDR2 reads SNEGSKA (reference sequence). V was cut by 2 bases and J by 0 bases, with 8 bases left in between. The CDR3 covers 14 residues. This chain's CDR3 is CSARRTGSGNTIYF. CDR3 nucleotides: TGCAGTGCTAGAAGAACAGGCTCTGGAAACACCATATATTTT.

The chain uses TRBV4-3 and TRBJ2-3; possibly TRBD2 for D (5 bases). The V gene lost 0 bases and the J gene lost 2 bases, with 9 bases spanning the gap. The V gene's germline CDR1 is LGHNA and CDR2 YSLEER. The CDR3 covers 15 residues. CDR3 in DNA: TGCGCCAGCAGCCAAGATAGCGAGTTCACAGATACGCAGTATTTT. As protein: CASSQDSEFTDTQYF.

CDR3 loop: CASSEGRAGGYTF. Here the CDR3 DNA reads TGTGCCAGCAGTGAGGGGAGGGCAGGTGGCTACACCTTC. V is TRBV2 and J is TRBJ1-2, with D unclear. CDR3 length: 13 amino acids. The V end was cut by 3 bases, the J end by 7 bases, with 12 bases between. The germline V gene has CDR1 SNHLY and CDR2 FYNNEI.

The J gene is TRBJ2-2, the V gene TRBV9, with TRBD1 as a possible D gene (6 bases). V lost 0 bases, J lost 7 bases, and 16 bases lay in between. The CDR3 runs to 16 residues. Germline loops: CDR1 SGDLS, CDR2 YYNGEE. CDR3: CASSVDTGIKGGELFF. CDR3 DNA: TGTGCCAGCAGCGTAGATACAGGGATTAAGGGCGGGGAGCTGTTTTTT.

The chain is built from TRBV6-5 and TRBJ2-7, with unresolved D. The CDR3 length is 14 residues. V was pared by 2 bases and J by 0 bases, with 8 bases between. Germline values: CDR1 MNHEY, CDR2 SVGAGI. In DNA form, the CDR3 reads TGTGCCAGCAGTTACAATAGGGACTCCTACGAGCAGTACTTC. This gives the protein CASSYNRDSYEQYF.

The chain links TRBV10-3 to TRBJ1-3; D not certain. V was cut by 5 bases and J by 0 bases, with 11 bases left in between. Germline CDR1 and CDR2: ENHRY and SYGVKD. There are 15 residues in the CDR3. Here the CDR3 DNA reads TGTGCCATCAGTCGTGATTATTCCTCTGGAAACACCATATATTTT. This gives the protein CAISRDYSSGNTIYF.

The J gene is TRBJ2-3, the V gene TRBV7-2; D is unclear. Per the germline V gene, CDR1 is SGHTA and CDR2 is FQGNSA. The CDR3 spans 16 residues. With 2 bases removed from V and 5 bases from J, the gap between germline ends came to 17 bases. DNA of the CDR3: TGTGCCAGCAGCTTAAGAGGAGCTAGTTGGGGAGATACGCAGTATTTT. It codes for CASSLRGASWGDTQYF. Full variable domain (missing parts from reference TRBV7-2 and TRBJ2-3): GAGVSQSPSNKVTEKGKDVELRCDPISGHTALYWYRQSLGQGLEFLIYFQGNSAPDKSGLPSDRFSAERTGGSVSTLTIQRTQQEDSAVYLCASSLRGASWGDTQYFGPGTRLTVL.

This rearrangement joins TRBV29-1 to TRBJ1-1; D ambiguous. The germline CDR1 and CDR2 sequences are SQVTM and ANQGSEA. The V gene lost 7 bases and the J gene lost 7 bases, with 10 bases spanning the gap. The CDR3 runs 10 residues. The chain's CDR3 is CSAGDLEAFF. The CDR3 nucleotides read TGCAGCGCCGGCGACCTTGAAGCTTTCTTT.

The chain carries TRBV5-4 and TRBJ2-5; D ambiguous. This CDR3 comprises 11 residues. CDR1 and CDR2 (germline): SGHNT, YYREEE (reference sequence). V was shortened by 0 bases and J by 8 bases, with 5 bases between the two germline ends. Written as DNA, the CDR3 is TGTGCCAGCAGCTTGGGCGCAACCCAGTACTTC. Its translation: CASSLGATQYF.

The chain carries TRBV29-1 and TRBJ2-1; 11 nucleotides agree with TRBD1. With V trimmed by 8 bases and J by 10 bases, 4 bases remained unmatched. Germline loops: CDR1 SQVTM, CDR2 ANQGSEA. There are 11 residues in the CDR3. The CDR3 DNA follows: TGCAGCACGGGACAGGGGGAGGAGCAGTTCTTC. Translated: CSTGQGEEQFF.

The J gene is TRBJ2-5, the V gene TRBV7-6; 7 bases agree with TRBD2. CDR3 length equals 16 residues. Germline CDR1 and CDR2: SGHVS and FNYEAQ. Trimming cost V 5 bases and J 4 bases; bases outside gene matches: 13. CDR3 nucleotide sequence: TGTGCCAGCAGCCCAAAGACTAGCAAGATAGGAGAGACCCAGTACTTC. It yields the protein CASSPKTSKIGETQYF.

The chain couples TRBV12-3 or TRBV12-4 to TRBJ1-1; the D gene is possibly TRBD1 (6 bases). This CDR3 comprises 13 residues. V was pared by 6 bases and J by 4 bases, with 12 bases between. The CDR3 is CASSPQGVTEAFF. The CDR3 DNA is TGTGCCAGCAGCCCACAGGGAGTCACTGAAGCTTTCTTT.

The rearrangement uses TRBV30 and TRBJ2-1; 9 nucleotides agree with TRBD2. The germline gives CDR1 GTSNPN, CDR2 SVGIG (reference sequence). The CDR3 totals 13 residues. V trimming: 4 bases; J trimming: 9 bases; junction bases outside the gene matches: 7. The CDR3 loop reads CAWNTLAGTEQFF. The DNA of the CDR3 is TGTGCCTGGAACACTCTAGCGGGAACTGAGCAGTTCTTC.

This chain's CDR3 is CSVGRNSYEQYF. DNA of the CDR3: TGCAGCGTTGGCCGGAATTCCTACGAGCAGTACTTC. The rearrangement joins TRBV29-1 to TRBJ2-7; D not certain. Germline V lookup: CDR1 SQVTM, CDR2 ANQGSEA. The CDR3 runs to 12 residues. The V and J ends lost 4 bases and 1 base respectively, with 8 bases between them.

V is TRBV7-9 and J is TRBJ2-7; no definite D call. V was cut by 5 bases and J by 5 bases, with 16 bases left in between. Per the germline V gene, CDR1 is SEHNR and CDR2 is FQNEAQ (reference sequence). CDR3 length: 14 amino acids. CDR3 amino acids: CASSPKGLTNEQYF. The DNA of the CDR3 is TGTGCCAGCAGCCCGAAGGGCCTAACGAACGAGCAGTACTTC.

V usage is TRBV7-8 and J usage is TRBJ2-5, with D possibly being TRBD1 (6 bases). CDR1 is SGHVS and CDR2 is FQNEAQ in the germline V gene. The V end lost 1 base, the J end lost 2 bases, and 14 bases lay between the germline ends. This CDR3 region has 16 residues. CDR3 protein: CASSLVGKGHQETQYF. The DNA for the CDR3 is TGTGCCAGCAGCTTAGTGGGGAAGGGACATCAAGAGACCCAGTACTTC.

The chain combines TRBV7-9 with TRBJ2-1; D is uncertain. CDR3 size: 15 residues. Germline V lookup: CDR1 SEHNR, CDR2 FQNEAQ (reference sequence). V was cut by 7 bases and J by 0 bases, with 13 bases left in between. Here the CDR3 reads CASTLVRGSYNEQFF. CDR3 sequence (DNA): TGTGCCAGCACCCTAGTCCGCGGCTCCTACAATGAGCAGTTCTTC.

The CDR3 bases are TGTGCCTGGAGTTTCAGGGGCTCGGCTGAAGCTTTCTTT. Encoded protein: CAWSFRGSAEAFF. The rearrangement joins TRBV30 to TRBJ1-1; TRBD1 might be the D (6 bases). V gave up 2 bases and J gave up 6 bases, with 13 bases separating them. Germline V gene lookup returns CDR1 GTSNPN and CDR2 SVGIG (reference sequence). The CDR3 extends over 13 amino acids.